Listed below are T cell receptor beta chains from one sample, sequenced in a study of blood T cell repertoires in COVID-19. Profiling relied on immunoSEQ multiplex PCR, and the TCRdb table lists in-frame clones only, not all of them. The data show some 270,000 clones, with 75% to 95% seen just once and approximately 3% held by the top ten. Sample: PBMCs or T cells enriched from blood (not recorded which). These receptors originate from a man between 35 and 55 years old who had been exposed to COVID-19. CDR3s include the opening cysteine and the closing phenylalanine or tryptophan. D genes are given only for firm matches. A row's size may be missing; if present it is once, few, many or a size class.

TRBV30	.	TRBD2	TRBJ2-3	CAWSLAGVTDTQYF	TGTGCCTGGAGTCTAGCGGGCGTCACAGATACGCAGTATTTT
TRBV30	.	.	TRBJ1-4	CAWSPLGEKLFF	TGTGCCTGGAGTCCCCTAGGCGAAAAACTGTTTTTT
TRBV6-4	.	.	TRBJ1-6	CASRQENNSPLHF	TGTGCCAGCAGACAGGAGAATAATTCACCCCTCCACTTT
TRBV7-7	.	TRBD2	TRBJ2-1	CASRSGLAVLYNEQFF	TGTGCCAGCAGATCCGGACTAGCGGTACTTTACAATGAGCAGTTCTTC
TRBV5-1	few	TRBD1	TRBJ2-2	CASSPGQPNTGELFF	TGCGCCAGCAGCCCGGGACAGCCGAACACCGGGGAGCTGTTTTTT
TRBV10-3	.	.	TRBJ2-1	CAIRGAGANEQFF	TGTGCCATCAGAGGGGCAGGGGCAAATGAGCAGTTCTTC
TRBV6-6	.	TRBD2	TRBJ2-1	CASSPRSFGTRDNEQFF	TGTGCCAGCAGTCCCCGTAGTTTCGGGACTAGAGACAATGAGCAGTTCTTC
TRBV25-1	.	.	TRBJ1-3	CASSSPGNTIYF	TGTGCCAGCAGTTCCCCGGGAAACACCATATATTTT
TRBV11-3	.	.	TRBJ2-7	CASSLGQASYEQYF	TGTGCCAGCAGCTTGGGGCAGGCAAGCTACGAGCAGTACTTC
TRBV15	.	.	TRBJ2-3	CATSRDISSTDTQYF	TGTGCCACCAGCAGAGATATTAGTAGCACAGATACGCAGTATTTT
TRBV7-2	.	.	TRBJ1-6	CASSSPGFNSPLHF	TGTGCCAGCAGCTCACCCGGTTTTAATTCACCCCTCCACTTT
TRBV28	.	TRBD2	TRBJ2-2	CASRTKRNWVKRGTGELFF	TGTGCCAGCAGGACTAAAAGAAACTGGGTCAAGCGGGGAACCGGGGAGCTGTTTTTT
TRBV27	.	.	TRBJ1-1	CASSFGIMNTEAFF	TGTGCCAGCAGTTTTGGCATAATGAACACTGAAGCTTTCTTT
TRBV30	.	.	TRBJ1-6	CAWSVGTPDSPLHF	TGTGCCTGGAGTGTCGGGACACCAGATTCACCCCTCCACTTT
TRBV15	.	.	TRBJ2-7	CATSRDRQAYEQYF	TGTGCCACCAGCAGAGACCGCCAGGCCTACGAGCAGTACTTC
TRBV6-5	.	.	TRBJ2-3	CASSSERRPDTQYF	TGTGCCAGCAGTTCAGAACGGAGGCCGGATACGCAGTATTTT
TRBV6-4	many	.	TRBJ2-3	CASSAGTSTDTQYF	TGTGCCAGCAGTGCCGGGACTAGCACAGATACGCAGTATTTT
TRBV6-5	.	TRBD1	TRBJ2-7	CASSARGPYEQYF	TGTGCCAGCAGCGCAAGGGGGCCATACGAGCAGTACTTC
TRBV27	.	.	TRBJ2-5	CASSLLGAGETQYF	TGTGCCAGCAGTTTACTGGGGGCCGGTGAGACCCAGTACTTC
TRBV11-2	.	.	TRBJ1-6	CASSSRDRLFNSPLHF	TGTGCCAGCAGCTCCCGTGACAGGTTGTTTAATTCACCCCTCCACTTT
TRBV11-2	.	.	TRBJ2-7	CASSLAQTYEQYF	TGTGCCAGCAGCTTAGCCCAGACCTACGAGCAGTACTTC
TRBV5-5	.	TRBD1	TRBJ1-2	CASSRTGENYGYTF	TGTGCCAGCAGTAGGACAGGGGAAAACTATGGCTACACCTTC
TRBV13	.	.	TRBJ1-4	CASSFGGYNEKLFF	TGTGCCAGCAGCTTCGGGGGATATAATGAAAAACTGTTTTTT
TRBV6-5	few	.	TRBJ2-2	CASTQGTNTGELFF	TGTGCCAGTACACAGGGTACGAACACCGGGGAGCTGTTTTTT
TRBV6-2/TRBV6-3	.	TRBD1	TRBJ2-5	CASSYSRTGAASGETQYF	TGTGCCAGCAGTTACTCCCGGACAGGGGCTGCATCGGGGGAGACCCAGTACTTC
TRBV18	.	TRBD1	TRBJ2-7	CASSPFTGGASSYEQYF	TGTGCCAGCTCACCCTTTACAGGGGGCGCGAGCTCCTACGAGCAGTACTTC